The 18 T cell receptor beta chains listed next were all sequenced from one sample in a study of T cell repertoires in cytomegalovirus infection. Their recognized antigens are unknown. TCRdb analysed the reads with MiXCR anew, one entry per CDR3 protein. The repertoire holds hundreds of thousands of distinct CDR3 sequences, with about 44% as singletons. The source material was cultured PBMCs, sampled from culture after CMV antigen stimulation. The receptors shown here come from a human donor in good health (CMV status not recorded). Some clones in this sample may be carry-over from other donors' samples.

This chain links TRBV27 with TRBJ1-6, with 7 bases identical to TRBD1. The CDR3 is 17 amino acids. Germline-derived CDR1 and CDR2 are MNHEY and SMNVEV (reference sequence). With V trimmed by 3 bases and J by 6 bases, 11 bases remained unmatched. CDR3 in amino acids: CASSFAPGQRGNSPLHF. CDR3 nucleotide sequence: TGTGCCAGCAGTTTCGCCCCGGGACAGAGGGGTAATTCACCCCTCCACTTT.

The table lists this clonotype with a few counts. The V call is TRBV19, the J call TRBJ1-1, with no clear D. The length of the CDR3 is 14 residues. V was trimmed by 6 bases and J by 4 bases, leaving 15 bases between them. Germline CDR1 and CDR2: LNHDA and SQIVND (reference sequence). The chain's CDR3 is CASSRTDYGTEAFF. The CDR3 DNA is TGTGCCAGTAGCAGAACCGACTATGGCACTGAAGCTTTCTTT.

The chain is built from TRBV12-3 or TRBV12-4 and TRBJ1-1; no definite D call. Trimming removed 3 bases from V and 3 bases from J, with 8 bases in between. The CDR3 spans 13 residues. The CDR3 sequence is CASSFGEYTEAFF. In DNA form, the CDR3 reads TGTGCCAGCAGTTTCGGAGAATACACTGAAGCTTTCTTT.

This chain joins TRBV7-9 and TRBJ2-7; 9 nucleotides line up with TRBD2. The germline V gene encodes CDR1 SEHNR and CDR2 FQNEAQ (reference sequence). The length of the CDR3 is 13 residues. V dropped 3 bases and J dropped 8; count of bases not matched to a gene: 5. For the CDR3, the DNA is TGTGCCAGCAGCTTGCGGGGGGGCGGGAAGCAGTACTTC. This encodes CASSLRGGGKQYF.

This rearrangement joins TRBV4-1 to TRBJ1-1; D unresolved. V was pared by 2 bases and J by 6 bases, with 10 bases between. This CDR3 is built from 13 residues. Germline CDR1 reads MGHRA; CDR2 reads YSYEKL. CDR3 loop: CASSQRPRAEAFF. The CDR3 nucleotides read TGCGCCAGCAGCCAAAGGCCCAGAGCTGAAGCTTTCTTT.

This chain uses TRBV7-9 with TRBJ1-6, with a weak D call TRBD1 (6 bases). The CDR3 is 20 amino acids. Deletions cut 5 bases from V and 0 bases from J, with 23 bases between. Germline loops: CDR1 SEHNR, CDR2 FQNEAQ (reference sequence). The CDR3 loop is CASSPTLRTAQSSYNSPLHF. The CDR3 coding sequence is TGTGCCAGCAGCCCCACGTTAAGGACAGCCCAAAGCTCCTATAATTCACCCCTCCACTTT.

This rearrangement joins TRBV7-9 to TRBJ1-4, with TRBD1 as a possible D gene (5 bases). Trimming shortened V by 4 bases and J by 4 bases, and 22 bases separated the two germline ends. The CDR3 contains 18 residues. The germline CDR1 and CDR2 sequences are SEHNR and FQNEAQ (reference sequence). In DNA form, the CDR3 reads TGTGCCAGCAGCTCAATTTGGAGGGGCAAAGGGGATAATGAAAAACTGTTTTTT. Protein: CASSSIWRGKGDNEKLFF.

The chain links TRBV20-1 to TRBJ2-5; tentative D call: TRBD2 (5 bases). Trimming shortened V by 8 bases and J by 3 bases, and 16 bases separated the two germline ends. This CDR3 has 13 residues. From germline, CDR1 is DFQATT and CDR2 SNEGSKA (reference sequence). The CDR3 nucleotides are TGCAGTAAAAGAAGCGGTGGGAAAGAGACCCAGTACTTC. This encodes CSKRSGGKETQYF.

The chain recombines TRBV7-8 with TRBJ2-5; 7 nucleotides match TRBD1. The germline gives CDR1 SGHVS, CDR2 FQNEAQ. The CDR3 runs 15 residues. V was pared by 5 bases and J by 0 bases, with 6 bases of the junction left unmatched. CDR3 DNA sequence: TGTGCCAGCAGCCGGACAGGCGCGTACCAAGAGACCCAGTACTTC. Translation: CASSRTGAYQETQYF. The complete variable domain, with remaining parts taken from reference TRBV7-8 and TRBJ2-5, reads GAGVSQSPRYKVAKRGQDVALRCDPISGHVSLFWYQQALGQGPEFLTYFQNEAQLDKSGLPSDRFFAERPEGSVSTLKIQRTQQEDSAVYLCASSRTGAYQETQYFGPGTRLLVL.

There are a few counts of this clonotype. The chain joins TRBV27 to TRBJ2-7, with a weak D call TRBD1 (5 bases). The germline V gene encodes CDR1 MNHEY and CDR2 SMNVEV (reference sequence). This CDR3 is built from 16 residues. The V end lost 0 bases, the J end lost 2 bases, and 14 bases lay between the germline ends. The CDR3 nucleotides are TGTGCCAGCAGTTTATCTGCTCCCGTAGGGGCCTACGAGCAGTACTTC. Amino acid sequence: CASSLSAPVGAYEQYF.

This clonotype was observed a handful of times. The V and J genes are TRBV7-9 and TRBJ2-5; TRBD2 agrees at 9 bases. The V and J ends lost 5 bases and 2 bases, in that order; junction bases with no gene match: 6. Per the germline V gene, CDR1 is SEHNR and CDR2 is FQNEAQ (reference sequence). The CDR3 spans 15 residues. DNA for the CDR3: TGTGCCAGCAGCCCCAATGGACTAGCGCAAGAGACCCAGTACTTC. This encodes CASSPNGLAQETQYF.

This clonotype was counted many times. This chain uses TRBV7-8 with TRBJ2-7, with 7 bases aligning to TRBD2. This CDR3 spans 15 amino acids. V lost 3 bases and J lost 0; bases outside the gene matches: 5. Per germline, CDR1 SGHVS and CDR2 FQNEAQ. The CDR3 is CASSFSGGSSYEQYF. Here the CDR3 DNA reads TGTGCCAGCAGCTTTTCCGGGGGGAGCTCCTACGAGCAGTACTTC.

V gene TRBV6-5 combines with J gene TRBJ2-5; 7 bases are a match to TRBD2. With V trimmed by 5 bases and J by 5 bases, 8 bases remained unmatched. Per germline, CDR1 MNHEY and CDR2 SVGAGI. This CDR3 contains 14 residues. The CDR3 loop reads CASSPGGGYETQYF. The CDR3 DNA is TGTGCCAGCAGTCCTGGGGGGGGGTATGAGACCCAGTACTTC.

V gene TRBV7-6 combines with J gene TRBJ1-4, with D uncertain. This CDR3 is 15 amino acids long. Germline V gene sequence: CDR1 SGHVS, CDR2 FNYEAQ. V was cut by 4 bases and J by 10 bases, with 19 bases left in between. The CDR3 is CASSSTVVGPGKLFF. CDR3 nucleotides: TGTGCCAGCAGCTCCACCGTGGTGGGCCCTGGAAAACTGTTTTTT.

The rearrangement links TRBV20-1 to TRBJ1-3; D is unresolved. This CDR3 spans 13 amino acids. Germline-derived CDR1 and CDR2 are DFQATT and SNEGSKA (reference sequence). The V end lost 4 bases, the J end lost 1 base, and 8 bases lay between the germline ends. CDR3 loop: CSATVPSGNTIYF. The CDR3, as DNA: TGCAGTGCTACCGTGCCATCTGGAAACACCATATATTTT.

The chain carries TRBV11-2 and TRBJ2-1; D is undetermined. V was trimmed by 5 bases and J by 9 bases, leaving 14 bases between them. The germline V gene encodes CDR1 SGHAT and CDR2 FQNNGV. The CDR3 runs to 13 residues. The CDR3, as DNA: TGTGCCAGCAGCCCCGGAAAAGAGAGTGAGCAGTTCTTC. This sequence encodes CASSPGKESEQFF.

The chain combines TRBV5-1 with TRBJ1-2; TRBD1 matches 7 bases. The J segment lost 2 bases and the V segment lost 3 bases, leaving 7 bases of the junction unmatched. The CDR3 length is 15 residues. The germline V gene encodes CDR1 SGHRS and CDR2 YFSETQ. CDR3 bases: TGCGCCAGCAGCTCCACGGGGGACAGCAACTATGGCTACACCTTC. Translated: CASSSTGDSNYGYTF. The full variable domain, rest sourced from reference TRBV5-1 and TRBJ1-2, is KAGVTQTPRYLIKTRGQQVTLSCSPISGHRSVSWYQQTPGQGLQFLFEYFSETQRNKGNFPGRFSGRQFSNSRSEMNVSTLELGDSALYLCASSSTGDSNYGYTFGSGTRLTVV.

This clonotype was detected only a few times. V is TRBV7-8 and J is TRBJ1-5, with TRBD1 matching over 8 bases. The CDR3 extends over 15 amino acids. Germline V lookup: CDR1 SGHVS, CDR2 FQNEAQ. Germline trimming cut 5 bases from V and 7 bases from J; bases unmatched to any gene: 10. The CDR3 sequence is CASSPGGRVGQPQHF. The CDR3 DNA sequence: TGTGCCAGCAGCCCAGGGGGCAGGGTAGGACAGCCCCAGCATTTT.